Listed below are T cell receptor beta chains from one sample, sequenced in a study of T-cell memory formation after mild COVID-19. MiXCR, applied by TCRdb to the 5' RACE reads, yields one record per CDR3 protein. The data hold under 90,000 distinct CDR3 sequences, with around 14% observed a single time. The source material was PBMCs or a T cell subset sorted from them (not recorded which). The source is an adult woman who had mild COVID-19 (a few samples of this study predate the infection). Cell type and time point are not known. Both conserved end residues are part of each CDR3. The D gene is left open where the match is weak. The listing skips clone size in some rows; elsewhere it reads once, few, many or a size class.

J gene | V gene | clone size | D gene | CDR3 protein | CDR3 DNA
TRBJ2-1 | TRBV5-1 | . | TRBD2 | CASSQGLESYNEQFF | TGCGCCAGCAGCCAGGGACTAGAGTCCTACAATGAGCAGTTCTTC
TRBJ2-5 | TRBV5-1 | few | . | CASSLWVEETQYF | TGCGCCAGCAGCTTGTGGGTTGAAGAGACCCAGTACTTC
TRBJ1-1 | TRBV5-1 | . | . | CASSPSRGARTEAFF | TGCGCCAGCAGCCCCTCGCGGGGGGCAAGGACTGAAGCTTTCTTT
TRBJ2-7 | TRBV6-5 | . | . | CASSYDGYEQYF | TGTGCCAGCAGTTACGATGGATACGAGCAGTACTTC
TRBJ2-5 | TRBV11-2 | . | TRBD1 | CASSLAGGEVETQYF | TGTGCCAGCAGCTTAGCAGGGGGCGAAGTAGAGACCCAGTACTTC
TRBJ1-1 | TRBV10-3 | . | . | CAISTPLGRGSTEAFF | TGTGCCATCAGTACCCCGTTGGGGAGGGGATCCACTGAAGCTTTCTTT
TRBJ2-1 | TRBV18 | . | . | CASSDSWGNNEQFF | TGTGCCAGCTCCGACAGTTGGGGGAACAATGAGCAGTTCTTC
TRBJ2-1 | TRBV6-5 | few | . | CAIGGTAYNEQFF | TGTGCCATAGGCGGGACAGCCTACAATGAGCAGTTCTTC
TRBJ2-1 | TRBV24-1 | . | TRBD1 | CATGGQGVFNEQFF | TGTGCCACCGGGGGACAGGGGGTTTTTAATGAGCAGTTCTTC
TRBJ2-5 | TRBV5-1 | many | . | CASSLGPSGALETQYF | TGCGCCAGCAGCTTGGGCCCGTCGGGGGCGCTTGAGACCCAGTACTTC
TRBJ1-1 | TRBV12-3/TRBV12-4 | many | . | CASSLAAEAFF | TGTGCCAGCAGTTTAGCTGCTGAAGCTTTCTTT
TRBJ2-5 | TRBV5-1 | . | TRBD2 | CASSLPTSETQETQYF | TGCGCCAGCAGCCTACCGACTAGCGAGACGCAAGAGACCCAGTACTTC
TRBJ2-7 | TRBV12-3/TRBV12-4 | few | . | CASSPTRGVYEQYF | TGTGCCAGCAGCCCTACAAGGGGGGTATACGAGCAGTACTTC
TRBJ1-1 | TRBV4-1 | few | TRBD1 | CASSPRQGADTEAFF | TGCGCCAGCAGCCCGCGCCAGGGGGCGGACACTGAAGCTTTCTTT
TRBJ1-1 | TRBV28 | . | . | CASSLIRSVNTEAFF | TGTGCCAGCAGTTTAATCAGGAGCGTCAACACTGAAGCTTTCTTT
TRBJ2-2 | TRBV29-1 | few | TRBD2 | CSVEGGETGELFF | TGCAGCGTTGAGGGGGGGGAAACCGGGGAGCTGTTTTTT